This T cell receptor (beta chain) was obtained from a study of T cells after somatic rescue of genetic block. The repertoire was sequenced with immunoSEQ multiplex PCR; TCRdb's copy has only in-frame clones and lacks some. Altogether 65,000 to 70,000 clones are present, about 90% being singletons, with the ten largest covering 3%. Germline lookup yields CDR1 MNHEY and CDR2 SVGAGI. The trim removed 2 bases at V and 5 bases at J, leaving 7 bases unmatched. This CDR3 contains 16 residues. The chain uses TRBV6-5 and TRBJ2-1, with 9 bases that match TRBD2. Sample: peripheral blood mononuclear cells (PBMCs). The receptor comes from a man aged 40-55 years. CDR3 sequence (DNA): TGTGCCAGCAGTTACGAGGGCGGGAGGGCCGACAATGAGCAGTTCTTC. The encoded protein is CASSYEGGRADNEQFF.